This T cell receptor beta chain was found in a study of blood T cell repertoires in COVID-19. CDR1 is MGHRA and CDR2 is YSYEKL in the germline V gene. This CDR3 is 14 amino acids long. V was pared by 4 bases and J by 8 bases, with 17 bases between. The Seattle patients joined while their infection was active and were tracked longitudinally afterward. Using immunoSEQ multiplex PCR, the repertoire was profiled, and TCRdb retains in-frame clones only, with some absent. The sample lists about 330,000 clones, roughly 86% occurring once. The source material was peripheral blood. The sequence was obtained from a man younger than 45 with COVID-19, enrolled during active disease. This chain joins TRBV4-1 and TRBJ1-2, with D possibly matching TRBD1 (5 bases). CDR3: CASSLLAGVGGYTF. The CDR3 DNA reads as TGCGCCAGCAGCCTACTGGCGGGGGTCGGCGGCTACACCTTC.